The 6 T cell receptor beta chains below were found in one sample sequenced in a study of blood T cell repertoires in COVID-19. The protocol was immunoSEQ multiplex PCR, while the TCRdb copy is restricted to in-frame clones and leaves out a portion. Seen here are approximately 150,000 clones, roughly 90% observed once, and the top ten hold approximately 3.7%. The sequenced sample was PBMCs or T cells enriched from blood (not recorded which). All receptors come from a woman in her forties who had been exposed to COVID-19.

The genes are TRBV5-6 and TRBJ2-1; 9 bases line up with TRBD1. The germline V gene has CDR1 SGHDT and CDR2 YYEEEE. This CDR3 region has 13 residues. With 3 bases clipped from V and 8 bases from J, the junction kept 3 bases outside the gene matches. CDR3 sequence (DNA): TGTGCCAGCAGCTACACAGGGGGCTATGAGCAGTTCTTC. Amino acids: CASSYTGGYEQFF.

The chain uses TRBV7-3 and TRBJ1-3; TRBD1 matches 10 bases. CDR3 length equals 15 residues. The germline CDR1 and CDR2 sequences are SGHTA and FQGTGA. The V segment lost 4 bases and the J segment 2 bases; nucleotides outside the gene matches: 2. CDR3: CASSSGQGTGNTIYF. Here the CDR3 DNA reads TGTGCCAGCAGCTCGGGACAGGGGACTGGAAACACCATATATTTT.

This chain uses TRBV5-5 with TRBJ1-6; D ambiguous. Germline V lookup: CDR1 SGHKS, CDR2 YYEKEE (reference sequence). V lost 4 bases and J lost 4, with 15 bases in between. The CDR3 contains 16 residues. CDR3: CASSPHVEGYNSPLHF. CDR3 DNA sequence: TGTGCCAGCAGCCCCCACGTTGAGGGTTATAATTCACCCCTCCACTTT.

This clone was counted only a few times. The rearrangement joins TRBV19 to TRBJ1-3, with D unclear. V lost 2 bases and J lost 8, with 10 bases in between. CDR1 is LNHDA and CDR2 is SQIVND in the germline V gene (reference sequence). The CDR3 is made up of 13 amino acids. Written as DNA, the CDR3 is TGTGCCAGTAGTATATCAGCGGGATACACCATATATTTT. It specifies CASSISAGYTIYF.

A word on this clone: The same CDR3 also results from other DNA sequences found in this sample. The chain recombines TRBV4-3 with TRBJ1-6; 7 bases align to TRBD1. CDR1 LGHNA and CDR2 YSLEER come from the germline V gene. This CDR3 contains 15 residues. Germline trimming cut 0 bases from V and 7 bases from J; bases unmatched to any gene: 3. The DNA of the CDR3 is TGCGCCAGCAGCCAAGATTACAGGGGCAATTCACCCCTCCACTTT. Translating it yields CASSQDYRGNSPLHF.

Only a few counts were recorded for this clone. V gene TRBV7-8 combines with J gene TRBJ1-3; D ambiguous. This CDR3 contains 15 residues. With 2 bases removed from V and 2 bases from J, the gap between germline ends came to 10 bases. CDR1 SGHVS and CDR2 FQNEAQ come from the germline V gene. CDR3: CASSLQEDPGNTIYF. CDR3 in DNA: TGTGCCAGCAGCTTACAGGAGGACCCTGGAAACACCATATATTTT.